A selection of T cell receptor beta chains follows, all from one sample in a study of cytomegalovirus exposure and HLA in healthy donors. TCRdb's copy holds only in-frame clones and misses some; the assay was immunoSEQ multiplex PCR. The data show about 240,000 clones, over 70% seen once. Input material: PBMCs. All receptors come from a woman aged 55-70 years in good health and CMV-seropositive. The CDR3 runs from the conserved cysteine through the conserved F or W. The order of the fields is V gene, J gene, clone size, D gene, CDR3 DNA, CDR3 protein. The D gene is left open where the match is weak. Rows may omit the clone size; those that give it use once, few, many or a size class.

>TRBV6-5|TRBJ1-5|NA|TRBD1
TGTGCCAGCAGTCCAGACAGGGGTGATCAGCCCCAGCATTTT
CASSPDRGDQPQHF
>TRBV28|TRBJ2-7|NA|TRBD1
TGTGCCAGCAGTTCAAGGGGGCTAGTAACCTCCTACGAGCAGTACTTC
CASSSRGLVTSYEQYF
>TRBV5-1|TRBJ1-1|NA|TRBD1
TGCGCCAGCAGGGGGACAGGAGCTCTGACTGAAGCTTTCTTT
CASRGTGALTEAFF
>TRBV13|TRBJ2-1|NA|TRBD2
TGTGCCAGCAGCTCCGGGACTAGCGGCCCATACTCCTACAATGAGCAGTTCTTC
CASSSGTSGPYSYNEQFF
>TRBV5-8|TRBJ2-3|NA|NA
TGTGCCAGCAGCTTCATCGTGGCAGGGATAACAGATACGCAGTATTTT
CASSFIVAGITDTQYF
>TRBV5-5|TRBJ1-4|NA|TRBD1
TGTGCCAGCAGCTCGACAGGGGGCCGGGTGGAAAAACTGTTTTTT
CASSSTGGRVEKLFF
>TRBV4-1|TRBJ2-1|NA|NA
TGCGCCAGCAGCCAAGATGGCGCGGCAGGGTTAGACAATGAGCAGTTCTTC
CASSQDGAAGLDNEQFF
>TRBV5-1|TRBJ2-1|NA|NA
TGCGCCAGCAGCCCTGGGGCTATACACAATGAGCAGTTCTTC
CASSPGAIHNEQFF
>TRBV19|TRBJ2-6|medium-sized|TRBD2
TGTGCCAGTAGCACCCCTTCGGGCGGGACTAGCGGCACTGGGGCCAACGTCCTGACTTTC
CASSTPSGGTSGTGANVLTF
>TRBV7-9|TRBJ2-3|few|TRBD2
TGTGCCAGCAGCTTCGGGACTAGCACGGATACGCAGTATTTT
CASSFGTSTDTQYF
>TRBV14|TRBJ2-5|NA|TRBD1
TGTGCCAGCAGCCACGGATGGGACAGTCAAGAGACCCAGTACTTC
CASSHGWDSQETQYF
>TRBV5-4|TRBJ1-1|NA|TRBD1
TGTGCCAGCAGCCCACCGACAGGGACCACTGAAGCTTTCTTT
CASSPPTGTTEAFF
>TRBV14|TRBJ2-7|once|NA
TGTGCCAGCAGCGCCGCTCAGACGGGCGAGCAGTACTTC
CASSAAQTGEQYF
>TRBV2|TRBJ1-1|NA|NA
TGTGCCAGCAGTGAAGCGCTTCGCAGGGGAGCTTTCTTT
CASSEALRRGAFF
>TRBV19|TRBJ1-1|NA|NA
TGTGCCAGTAGTTCCCAGGGTTTTATTAGCACTGAAGCTTTCTTT
CASSSQGFISTEAFF
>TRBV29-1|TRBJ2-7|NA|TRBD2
TGCAGCGTTGAAGTGGGGCATAGCGGGAGGTTCCACGAGCAGTACTTC
CSVEVGHSGRFHEQYF
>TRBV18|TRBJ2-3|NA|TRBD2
TGTGCCAGCTCACCCAGCGGGGATTTGTGGACAGATACGCAGTATTTT
CASSPSGDLWTDTQYF